This entry concerns a single T cell receptor beta chain. These data are taken from a study of T cells in localized non-small cell lung cancer. The assay was immunoSEQ multiplex PCR, and TCRdb's table has in-frame clones only and misses some. The profile shows approximately 3,000 clones, approximately 21% of them singletons. The specimen comprised lung tumor tissue, sampled before any cancer treatment. The clonotype originates from a female donor at least 60 years old with stage II lung adenocarcinoma.

The chain's CDR3 is CASRVSAGSTETQYF. In DNA form, the CDR3 reads TGCGCCAGCAGGGTTTCGGCGGGATCCACAGAGACCCAGTACTTC. This chain uses TRBV5-1 with TRBJ2-5; TRBD2 is a possible D gene (6 bases). The CDR3 covers 15 residues. Looked up from germline, CDR1 is SGHRS and CDR2 is YFSETQ. Trimming removed 5 bases at V and 4 bases at J, with 18 bases between.